This T cell receptor (beta chain) was identified in a study of OX40 agonist ivuxolimab in advanced cancers. Whole-study context: Enrollees could have had prior anti-PD-1, anti-PD-L1 or anti-CTLA-4 therapy, which roughly 40% had received. Notes on the study in general: There were, on average, more expanded clones in CD8+ T cells than in CD4+.

In regard to this clone: The target antigen is unknown.

Profiled with immunoSEQ multiplex PCR; TCRdb holds only in-frame clones, not every one. The repertoire includes about 72,000 clones, around 89% of them detected once, and around 0.96% sits in the top ten. The CDR3 consists of 14 residues. CDR1 and CDR2 (germline): LGHNT, FRNRAP. Trimming took off 5 bases at V and 7 bases at J, with 15 bases between the two ends. The sequencing here drew on CD4+ or CD8+ T cells sorted from blood, taken in a trial of the OX40 agonist ivuxolimab. The TCR comes from an adult with an advanced solid tumor such as melanoma, head and neck, liver or kidney cancer. The rearrangement links TRBV12-5 to TRBJ1-5, with D perhaps matching TRBD1 (5 bases). As DNA, the CDR3 is TGTGCTAGTGGTACCTGGGGCGCGGGACAGCCCCAGCATTTT. As protein: CASGTWGAGQPQHF.